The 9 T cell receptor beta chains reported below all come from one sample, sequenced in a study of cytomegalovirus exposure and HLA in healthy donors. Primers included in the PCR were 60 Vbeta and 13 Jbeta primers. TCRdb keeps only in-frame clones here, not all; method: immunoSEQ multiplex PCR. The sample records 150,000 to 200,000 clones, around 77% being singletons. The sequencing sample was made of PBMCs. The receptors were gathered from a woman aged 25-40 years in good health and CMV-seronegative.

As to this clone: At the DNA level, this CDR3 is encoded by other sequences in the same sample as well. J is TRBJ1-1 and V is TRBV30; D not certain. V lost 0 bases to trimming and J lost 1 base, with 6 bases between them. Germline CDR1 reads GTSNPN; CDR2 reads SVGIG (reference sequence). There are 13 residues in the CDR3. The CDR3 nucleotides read TGTGCCTGGAGTGTACTTGGGAACACTGAAGCTTTCTTT. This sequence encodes CAWSVLGNTEAFF.

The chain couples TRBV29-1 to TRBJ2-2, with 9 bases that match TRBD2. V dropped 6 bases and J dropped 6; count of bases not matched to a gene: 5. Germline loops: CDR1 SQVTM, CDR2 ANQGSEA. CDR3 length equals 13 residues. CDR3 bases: TGCAGCGTAGGCGGGGGGGTGGCCGGGGAGCTGTTTTTT. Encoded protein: CSVGGGVAGELFF.

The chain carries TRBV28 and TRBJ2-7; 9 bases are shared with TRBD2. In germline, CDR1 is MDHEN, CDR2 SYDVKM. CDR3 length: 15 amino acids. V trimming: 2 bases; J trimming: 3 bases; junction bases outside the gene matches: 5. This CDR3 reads CASSLRREGLYEQYF. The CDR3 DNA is TGTGCCAGCAGTTTAAGGCGGGAGGGCCTCTACGAGCAGTACTTC. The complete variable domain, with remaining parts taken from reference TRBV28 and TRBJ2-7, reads DVKVTQSSRYLVKRTGEKVFLECVQDMDHENMFWYRQDPGLGLRLIYFSYDVKMKEKGDIPEGYSVSREKKERFSLILESASTNQTSMYLCASSLRREGLYEQYFGPGTRLTVT.

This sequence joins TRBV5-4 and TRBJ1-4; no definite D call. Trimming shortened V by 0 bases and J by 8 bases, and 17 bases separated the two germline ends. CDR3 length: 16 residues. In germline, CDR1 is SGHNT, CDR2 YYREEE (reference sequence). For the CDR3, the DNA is TGTGCCAGCAGCTTGGGGGCAGGACTAAGCACCGAAAAACTGTTTTTT. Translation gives CASSLGAGLSTEKLFF.

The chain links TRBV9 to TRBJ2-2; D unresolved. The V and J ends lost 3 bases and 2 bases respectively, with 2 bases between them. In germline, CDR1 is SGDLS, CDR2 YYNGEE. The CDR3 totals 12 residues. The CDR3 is CASSANTGELFF. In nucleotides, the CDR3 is TGTGCCAGCAGCGCAAACACCGGGGAGCTGTTTTTT.

The CDR3 DNA follows: TGCGCCAGCAGCGAGGCAGGAGGGCCGGGCTATGGCTACACCTTC. It is translated as CASSEAGGPGYGYTF. The chain has TRBV5-1 and TRBJ1-2, with no clear D. V was clipped by 4 bases and J by 4 bases, with 17 bases between them. Germline V lookup: CDR1 SGHRS, CDR2 YFSETQ. The CDR3 consists of 15 residues.

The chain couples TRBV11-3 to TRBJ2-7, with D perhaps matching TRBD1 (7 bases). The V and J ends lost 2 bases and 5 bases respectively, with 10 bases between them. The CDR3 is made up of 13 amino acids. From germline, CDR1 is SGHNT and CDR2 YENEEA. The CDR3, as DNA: TGTGCCAGCAGCTTACAGGGGGGCCACGAGCAGTACTTC. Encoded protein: CASSLQGGHEQYF.

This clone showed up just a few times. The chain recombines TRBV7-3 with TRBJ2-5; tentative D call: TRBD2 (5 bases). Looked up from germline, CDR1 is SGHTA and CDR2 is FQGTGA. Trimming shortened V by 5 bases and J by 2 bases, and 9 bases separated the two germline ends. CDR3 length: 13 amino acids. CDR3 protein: CASSRLPQETQYF. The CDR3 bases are TGTGCCAGCAGCCGACTACCTCAAGAGACCCAGTACTTC.

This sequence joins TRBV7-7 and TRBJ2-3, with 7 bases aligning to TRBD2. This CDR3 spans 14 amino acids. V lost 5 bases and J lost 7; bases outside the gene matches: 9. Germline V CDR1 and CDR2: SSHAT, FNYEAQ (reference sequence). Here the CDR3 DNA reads TGTGCCAGCAGCCAGGGCGCGGGGGATTATACGCAGTATTTT. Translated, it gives CASSQGAGDYTQYF.